This T cell receptor (beta chain) was obtained from a study of blood T cell repertoires in COVID-19. The V end was cut by 6 bases, the J end by 4 bases, with 15 bases between. CDR3 length: 14 amino acids. The germline CDR1 and CDR2 sequences are LNHDA and SQIVND (reference sequence). Sequencing was performed with immunoSEQ multiplex PCR; in TCRdb, only in-frame clones are kept and a portion is missing. In the table there are around 150,000 clones, about four fifths of which are singletons. The TCR originated in a man aged 55 to 70 with active or convalescent COVID-19. The sample consisted of peripheral blood. The chain recombines TRBV19 with TRBJ2-5; perhaps TRBD2 as D (6 bases). CDR3 DNA sequence: TGTGCCAGTAGCCGCACTAGCCAGGGAGAGACCCAGTACTTC. Translated, it gives CASSRTSQGETQYF.